Listed below are T cell receptor beta chains from one sample, sequenced in a study. In TCRdb, the 5' RACE reads were re-called with MiXCR into one record per CDR3 protein. The table includes 45,000 to 55,000 distinct CDR3 sequences, around 24% detected once. The sequencing input was tumor-infiltrating naive CD4+ T cells sorted from the breast tumor. These receptors were collected from a female donor with breast cancer. The CDR3 runs from the conserved cysteine through the conserved F or W. A D gene is named only where the DNA matches it firmly. Only some rows state a clone size, as once, few, many or a class for expanded clones.

d_gene	v_gene	j_gene	abundance	CDR3aa	CDR3nt
NA	TRBV7-2	TRBJ2-1	few	CASSLAGVSYNEQFF	TGTGCCAGCAGCTTAGCAGGGGTCTCCTACAATGAGCAGTTCTTC
NA	TRBV7-2	TRBJ1-3	many	CASSLDGNTIYF	TGTGCCAGCAGCTTGGATGGAAACACCATATATTTT
TRBD1	TRBV4-2	TRBJ2-7	many	CASSQDWDSEQYF	TGTGCCAGCAGCCAAGACTGGGACAGCGAGCAGTACTTC
NA	TRBV20-1	TRBJ2-1	few	CSAVRGFSYNEQFF	TGCAGTGCCGTGAGGGGATTCTCCTACAATGAGCAGTTCTTC
NA	TRBV12-3/TRBV12-4	TRBJ1-5	NA	CAGSGRESQPQHF	TGTGCCGGCAGTGGGCGGGAGAGTCAGCCCCAGCATTTT
NA	TRBV21-1	TRBJ2-7	few	CASPFRGIPYEQYF	TGTGCCAGTCCGTTCAGGGGGATACCCTACGAGCAGTACTTC
TRBD1	TRBV7-8	TRBJ1-1	NA	CASSSGQGGGNTEAFF	TGTGCCAGCAGCTCGGGACAGGGAGGGGGGAACACTGAAGCTTTCTTT
NA	TRBV5-1	TRBJ2-3	NA	CASSYRDTPTDTQYF	TGCGCCAGCAGTTATCGGGACACCCCCACAGATACGCAGTATTTT
TRBD2	TRBV12-3/TRBV12-4	TRBJ2-2	many	CASSSLAKNTGELFF	TGTGCCAGCAGCTCACTAGCGAAGAACACCGGGGAGCTGTTTTTT
TRBD1	TRBV29-1	TRBJ2-1	few	CSVPGQGNEQFF	TGCAGCGTCCCGGGACAGGGAAATGAGCAGTTCTTC
NA	TRBV5-1	TRBJ1-2	many	CASSKVEQSFYGYTF	TGCGCCAGCAGCAAGGTCGAGCAGAGCTTCTATGGCTACACCTTC
NA	TRBV5-4	TRBJ1-1	once	CASSLDGGSTEAFF	TGTGCCAGCAGCCTGGACGGAGGGAGCACTGAAGCTTTCTTT
NA	TRBV5-6	TRBJ2-6	NA	CASSFFSGFSGANVLTF	TGTGCCAGCAGTTTTTTCTCAGGGTTCTCTGGGGCCAACGTCCTGACTTTC
NA	TRBV20-1	TRBJ2-7	few	CSAREGYNWGF	TGCAGTGCTAGAGAGGGGTATAACTGGGGCTTC
NA	TRBV27	TRBJ2-5	many	CASSYRETQYF	TGTGCCAGCAGTTATCGGGAGACCCAGTACTTC
NA	TRBV6-5	TRBJ2-7	NA	CASRSQGNEQYF	TGTGCCAGCAGATCGCAGGGGAACGAGCAGTACTTC
TRBD1	TRBV12-3/TRBV12-4	TRBJ1-1	few	CASSSTGYSNTEAFF	TGTGCCAGCAGTTCGACAGGGTACTCGAACACTGAAGCTTTCTTT
NA	TRBV20-1	TRBJ2-7	NA	CSAPRGGGEQYF	TGCAGTGCTCCCAGGGGGGGAGGGGAGCAGTACTTC
NA	TRBV5-1	TRBJ2-7	many	CASSPPGAGQYF	TGCGCCAGCAGCCCCCCGGGGGCAGGGCAGTACTTC
NA	TRBV24-1	TRBJ2-7	few	CATSDFRVVIGAQDEQYF	TGTGCCACCAGTGATTTTCGGGTTGTAATAGGAGCACAGGACGAGCAGTACTTC
NA	TRBV28	TRBJ2-3	many	CASRQPNYADTQYF	TGTGCCAGCAGACAACCCAATTATGCAGATACGCAGTATTTT
TRBD1	TRBV18	TRBJ1-2	NA	CASSPPDRGRGYTF	TGTGCCAGCTCACCACCCGACAGGGGACGAGGCTACACCTTC
TRBD2	TRBV5-6	TRBJ2-7	NA	CASREGLAGSYEQYF	TGTGCCAGCAGGGAGGGACTAGCGGGCTCCTACGAGCAGTACTTC
NA	TRBV2	TRBJ1-1	NA	CASSEGAKNTEAFF	TGTGCCAGCAGTGAGGGGGCCAAGAACACTGAAGCTTTCTTT
TRBD2	TRBV30	TRBJ2-3	NA	CAWGGGRATDTQYF	TGTGCCTGGGGGGGCGGGAGGGCCACAGATACGCAGTATTTT
NA	TRBV7-2	TRBJ2-1	NA	CASSLGGTVSYNEQFF	TGTGCCAGCAGCTTAGGTGGCACAGTCTCCTACAATGAGCAGTTCTTC
TRBD1	TRBV20-1	TRBJ2-1	NA	CSARSGTGRGEQFF	TGCAGTGCTAGGTCCGGGACAGGGAGAGGAGAGCAGTTCTTC
NA	TRBV10-3	TRBJ1-5	many	CAISEGPTNQPQHF	TGTGCCATCAGTGAGGGGCCGACAAATCAGCCCCAGCATTTT
NA	TRBV6-2/TRBV6-3	TRBJ2-7	many	CASSYRSPGQYYEQYF	TGTGCCAGCAGTTATAGGTCCCCAGGACAGTACTACGAGCAGTACTTC
NA	TRBV24-1	TRBJ2-3	NA	CATSDATPRRAGDTQYF	TGTGCCACCAGTGATGCTACCCCCAGGCGTGCAGGAGATACGCAGTATTTT
TRBD2	TRBV7-2	TRBJ2-7	few	CASSFGAGGGEQYF	TGCGCCAGCAGCTTCGGTGCGGGAGGGGGGGAGCAGTACTTC
NA	TRBV7-6	TRBJ2-1	NA	CASSLANLGDEKFF	TGTGCCAGCAGCTTAGCCAACCTGGGTGATGAGAAGTTCTTC
NA	TRBV3-2	TRBJ1-4	NA	CASSQGRKKKLFF	TGTGCCAGCAGCCAAGGGCGAAAGAAAAAACTGTTTTTT
NA	TRBV7-9	TRBJ1-1	NA	CASSFRDGNTEAFF	TGTGCCAGCAGTTTCCGGGACGGTAACACTGAAGCTTTCTTT
TRBD2	TRBV12-3/TRBV12-4	TRBJ2-5	NA	CTSSSSGLAETQYF	TGTACCAGCAGTTCCTCGGGACTAGCGGAGACCCAGTACTTC
NA	TRBV29-1	TRBJ2-7	few	CSAKDSGPYEQYF	TGCAGCGCCAAGGACAGCGGACCTTACGAGCAGTACTTC
NA	TRBV20-1	TRBJ1-5	few	CSARVLMRGESNQPQHF	TGCAGTGCTAGAGTGTTGATGAGGGGCGAGAGCAATCAGCCCCAGCATTTT
TRBD2	TRBV4-1	TRBJ2-7	NA	CASSQLAGRYYEQYF	TGCGCCAGCAGCCAGTTAGCGGGACGATACTACGAGCAGTACTTC
TRBD1	TRBV7-2	TRBJ2-3	NA	CASSLDDRGLPDTQYF	TGTGCCAGCAGCTTAGACGACAGGGGCTTGCCAGATACGCAGTATTTT
NA	TRBV9	TRBJ1-5	few	CASSLRDRPQHF	TGTGCCAGCAGCTTACGTGACAGGCCCCAGCATTTT
TRBD2	TRBV20-1	TRBJ2-1	many	CSARPNSGTSGYNEQFF	TGCAGTGCTAGACCTAATTCCGGGACTAGCGGCTACAATGAGCAGTTCTTC
NA	TRBV27	TRBJ1-2	NA	CASRGAGYGYTF	TGTGCCAGCAGAGGGGCGGGGTATGGCTACACCTTC
TRBD1	TRBV5-6	TRBJ2-7	NA	CASSSTGGYEQYF	TGTGCCAGCAGCTCTACAGGGGGCTACGAGCAGTACTTC
TRBD1	TRBV29-1	TRBJ2-6	NA	CSVEGQGALGANVLTF	TGCAGCGTTGAAGGACAGGGGGCGCTCGGGGCCAACGTCCTGACTTTC
TRBD2	TRBV7-9	TRBJ2-3	few	CASSLIRTSGTTDTQYF	TGTGCCAGCAGCTTAATTCGGACTAGCGGGACCACAGATACGCAGTATTTT
NA	TRBV28	TRBJ2-7	NA	CASSLAGLNYEQYF	TGTGCCAGCAGTTTAGCAGGACTGAACTACGAGCAGTACTTC
NA	TRBV4-1	TRBJ2-7	many	CASSQREGYEQYF	TGCGCCAGCAGCCAAAGGGAAGGCTACGAGCAGTACTTC
TRBD1	TRBV5-1	TRBJ1-4	few	CASSPQPQGSNEKLFF	TGCGCCAGCAGCCCGCAACCACAGGGGTCTAATGAAAAACTGTTTTTT
TRBD1	TRBV11-2	TRBJ2-7	few	CASSPTGTGNYEQYF	TGTGCCAGCAGCCCCACCGGGACAGGGAACTACGAGCAGTACTTC
NA	TRBV4-2	TRBJ1-1	NA	CASSREGGRDTEAFF	TGTGCCAGCAGCCGAGAAGGAGGGCGCGACACTGAAGCTTTCTTT
NA	TRBV20-1	TRBJ1-5	NA	CSGINAEYMGHTHDALCSNQPQHF	TGCAGTGGTATCAACGCAGAGTACATGGGACACACTCATGATGCACTGTGTAGCAATCAGCCCCAGCATTTT
NA	TRBV6-2/TRBV6-3	TRBJ2-1	many	CASSLDSRSYNEQFF	TGTGCCAGCAGTCTGGACTCCCGCTCCTACAATGAGCAGTTCTTC
NA	TRBV6-2/TRBV6-3	TRBJ2-7	many	CASSYTRIGEQYF	TGTGCCAGCAGTTACACTAGAATAGGCGAGCAGTACTTC
NA	TRBV29-1	TRBJ1-2	NA	CSVQINRDGYTF	TGCAGCGTTCAAATCAACAGGGATGGCTACACCTTC
NA	TRBV10-3	TRBJ1-5	few	CAISVKSDQPQHF	TGTGCCATCAGTGTTAAGTCTGATCAGCCCCAGCATTTT
NA	TRBV4-3	TRBJ1-1	few	CASTTSGEGNTEAFF	TGCGCCAGCACGACCTCGGGAGAGGGAAACACTGAAGCTTTCTTT
NA	TRBV7-2	TRBJ1-2	NA	CASSLNRDYGYTF	TGTGCCAGCAGCTTAAACAGGGACTATGGCTACACCTTC